One sample yielded the 24 T cell receptor beta chains listed below, sequenced in a study of blood T cell repertoires in COVID-19. TCRdb keeps only in-frame clones here, not all; method: immunoSEQ multiplex PCR. Of some 150,000 clones detected, around 83% appear once; the ten largest clones hold approximately 4%. The sample comprised PBMCs or T cells enriched from blood (not recorded which). Every receptor here comes from a woman in her fifties or sixties in a cohort exposed to, infected with or recovered from COVID-19 (not recorded which).

The chain uses TRBV6-5 and TRBJ2-1, with 12 bases matching TRBD2. Unmatched junction bases numbered 5, after V lost 4 bases and J lost 16 bases. The CDR3 is 12 residues long. Germline-derived CDR1 and CDR2 are MNHEY and SVGAGI. The CDR3 loop is CASSSWTSGVFF. The DNA of the CDR3 is TGTGCCAGCAGTTCCTGGACTAGCGGGGTTTTCTTC.

This clone was observed a handful of times. The chain joins TRBV5-1 to TRBJ1-1; the match to TRBD1 covers 8 bases. Germline trimming cut 4 bases from V and 9 bases from J; bases unmatched to any gene: 8. The CDR3 has 13 residues. Germline loops: CDR1 SGHRS, CDR2 YFSETQ. The chain's CDR3 is CASSPTGQGKAFF. CDR3 sequence (DNA): TGCGCCAGCAGCCCCACAGGACAGGGAAAAGCTTTCTTT. Together with reference TRBV5-1 and TRBJ1-1, the CDR3 gives the full variable domain: KAGVTQTPRYLIKTRGQQVTLSCSPISGHRSVSWYQQTPGQGLQFLFEYFSETQRNKGNFPGRFSGRQFSNSRSEMNVSTLELGDSALYLCASSPTGQGKAFFGQGTRLTVV.

The J gene is TRBJ2-7, the V gene TRBV6-2 or TRBV6-3, with TRBD1 matching over 9 bases. The CDR3 has 16 amino acids. Germline loops: CDR1 MNHEY, CDR2 SVGEGT. V gave up 4 bases and J gave up 3 bases; unmatched junction bases: 10. CDR3: CASSFFGTGSIYEQYF. DNA for the CDR3: TGTGCCAGCAGTTTTTTTGGGACAGGGTCAATCTACGAGCAGTACTTC.

As DNA, the CDR3 is TGTGCCAGCAGCGACAACAGGTCCCCCACCATATATTTT. It yields the protein CASSDNRSPTIYF. The chain combines TRBV5-4 with TRBJ1-3; maybe TRBD1 (5 bases). V was trimmed by 4 bases and J by 9 bases, leaving 14 bases between them. Germline V CDR1 and CDR2: SGHNT, YYREEE (reference sequence). The CDR3 length is 13 residues.

The chain couples TRBV30 to TRBJ2-3; 9 nucleotides align to TRBD2. Trimming removed 0 bases from V and 6 bases from J; junction bases left unmatched: 4. This CDR3 contains 14 residues. The germline V gene has CDR1 GTSNPN and CDR2 SVGIG (reference sequence). The CDR3 region is CAWSVAGGADTQYF. For the CDR3, the DNA is TGTGCCTGGAGTGTAGCGGGGGGCGCGGATACGCAGTATTTT.

The chain combines TRBV20-1 with TRBJ2-7; the D gene is possibly TRBD1 (5 bases). V lost 3 bases, J lost 3 bases, and 12 bases lay in between. CDR1 and CDR2 from the germline V gene are DFQATT and SNEGSKA (reference sequence). The CDR3 contains 13 residues. The CDR3: CSASRGRNYEQYF. The CDR3 coding sequence is TGCAGTGCTAGTAGGGGCCGGAACTACGAGCAGTACTTC.

The rearrangement links TRBV7-3 to TRBJ2-7, with TRBD2 matching 11 bases. This CDR3 region has 16 residues. V gave up 1 base and J gave up 0 bases; unmatched junction bases: 2. The germline V gene has CDR1 SGHTA and CDR2 FQGTGA. CDR3 in DNA: TGTGCCAGCAGCTTAAGTGGGACTAGCGGCTCCTACGAGCAGTACTTC. Translated, it gives CASSLSGTSGSYEQYF.

V is TRBV5-5 and J is TRBJ2-7, with no clear D. This CDR3 contains 13 residues. V was shortened by 0 bases and J by 4 bases, with 8 bases between the two germline ends. Germline CDR1 is SGHKS and CDR2 is YYEKEE (reference sequence). CDR3 nucleotide sequence: TGTGCCAGCAGCTTGGCGACGGAGTACGAGCAGTACTTC. This gives the protein CASSLATEYEQYF.

The V gene is TRBV27, the J gene TRBJ1-5; TRBD1 aligns across 7 bases. The germline CDR1 and CDR2 sequences are MNHEY and SMNVEV (reference sequence). This CDR3 is built from 17 residues. Germline trimming cut 0 bases from V and 3 bases from J; bases unmatched to any gene: 8. The CDR3 here is CASSLSWDSLSNQPQHF. The CDR3 DNA sequence: TGTGCCAGCAGTTTATCGTGGGACAGCCTCTCCAATCAGCCCCAGCATTTT.

The chain recombines TRBV29-1 with TRBJ2-7; D remains ambiguous. This CDR3 is built from 10 residues. Germline CDR1 SQVTM, CDR2 ANQGSEA. V was pared by 6 bases and J by 6 bases, with 9 bases between. The CDR3 spells CSVYQAEQYF. Written as DNA, the CDR3 is TGCAGCGTATACCAGGCCGAGCAGTACTTC.

The chain combines TRBV13 with TRBJ2-5; 7 bases are shared with TRBD1. The CDR3 length is 14 residues. Trimming took 0 bases from V and 5 from J; bases not matched to a gene: 3. The germline gives CDR1 PRHDT, CDR2 FYEKMQ (reference sequence). This CDR3 is CASSLGTGSETQYF. CDR3 nucleotides: TGTGCCAGCAGCTTAGGGACAGGGAGTGAGACCCAGTACTTC.

The rearrangement uses TRBV28 and TRBJ1-2, with TRBD1 identical over 8 bases. The CDR3 consists of 11 residues. The V segment lost 8 bases and the J segment 5 bases; nucleotides outside the gene matches: 1. Germline V gene lookup returns CDR1 MDHEN and CDR2 SYDVKM. The CDR3 is CASGDRYGYTF. The CDR3 DNA is TGTGCCAGCGGGGACAGGTATGGCTACACCTTC.

In DNA form, the CDR3 reads TGTGCCAGCACCCCCCCCCACAAGAACACTGAAGCTTTCTTT. This encodes CASTPPHKNTEAFF. This sequence joins TRBV28 and TRBJ1-1; D gene uncertain. The V end lost 7 bases, the J end lost 1 base, and 13 bases lay between the germline ends. The CDR3 has 14 residues. Germline CDR1 reads MDHEN; CDR2 reads SYDVKM.

The V and J genes are TRBV6-1 and TRBJ1-5; D gene unclear. From germline, CDR1 is MNHNS and CDR2 SASEGT. V was shortened by 6 bases and J by 2 bases, with 8 bases between the two germline ends. The CDR3 sequence is 13 residues long. CDR3 residues: CASSSGRNQPQHF. CDR3 DNA: TGTGCCAGCAGCAGCGGCCGCAATCAGCCCCAGCATTTT.

V is TRBV18 and J is TRBJ1-1; TRBD1 aligns across 8 bases. The CDR3 covers 14 residues. Germline V CDR1 and CDR2: KGHSH, LQKENI. V shed 3 bases, J shed 8 bases, and the junction held 8 bases outside the gene matches. The chain's CDR3 is CASSPAGGKGEAFF. For the CDR3, the DNA is TGTGCCAGCTCACCGGCAGGGGGCAAGGGAGAAGCTTTCTTT.

The V gene is TRBV27, the J gene TRBJ2-2; D gene ambiguous. The germline CDR1 and CDR2 sequences are MNHEY and SMNVEV (reference sequence). V was cut by 6 bases and J by 0 bases, with 8 bases left in between. The CDR3 sequence is 14 residues long. CDR3 DNA sequence: TGTGCCAGCAGGAGACAAGCGAACACCGGGGAGCTGTTTTTT. It is translated as CASRRQANTGELFF.

CDR3 in amino acids: CASSPPSFGTGRDQPQHF. The CDR3 DNA sequence: TGTGCCAGCAGTCCACCCTCGTTCGGGACAGGGAGAGATCAGCCCCAGCATTTT. V usage is TRBV28 and J usage is TRBJ1-5, with 9 bases identical to TRBD1. The V gene end was trimmed by 5 bases and the J gene end by 5 bases; junction bases not matched to a gene: 16. The length of the CDR3 is 18 residues. The germline CDR1 and CDR2 sequences are MDHEN and SYDVKM.

This rearrangement joins TRBV7-3 to TRBJ2-1, with 11 bases that match TRBD2. The germline gives CDR1 SGHTA, CDR2 FQGTGA. After removal of 2 bases from V and 3 bases from J, the junction contained 3 bases not matched to a gene. The CDR3 is 16 residues long. CDR3 loop: CASSLVAGGSYNEQFF. Here the CDR3 DNA reads TGTGCCAGCAGCTTAGTAGCGGGGGGGAGCTACAATGAGCAGTTCTTC.

The chain recombines TRBV5-1 with TRBJ2-2; 9 nucleotides match TRBD2. The CDR3 is made up of 17 amino acids. In germline, CDR1 is SGHRS, CDR2 YFSETQ. Trimming at V came to 0 bases and at J to 4 bases, leaving 7 bases not matched to a gene. CDR3 nucleotide sequence: TGCGCCAGCAGCTTGGTGGCGGGAGGGCCAGCCACCGGGGAGCTGTTTTTT. It encodes CASSLVAGGPATGELFF.

The chain links TRBV12-3 or TRBV12-4 to TRBJ1-5, with 7 bases that match TRBD1. V shed 6 bases and J 6 bases; nucleotides not matched to a gene: 5. The CDR3 runs to 13 residues. The CDR3 DNA is TGTGCCAGCAGCCCGACAGGGCCTCAGCCCCAGCATTTT. It specifies CASSPTGPQPQHF.

V gene TRBV10-1 combines with J gene TRBJ1-2; 8 bases are shared with TRBD1. Germline V lookup: CDR1 WNHNN, CDR2 SYGVQD (reference sequence). This CDR3 is 13 amino acids long. Trimming cost V 6 bases and J 8 bases; bases outside gene matches: 8. CDR3 nucleotides: TGCGCCAGCAGCTCGGACAGGGCAGGCGGCTACACCTTC. It yields the protein CASSSDRAGGYTF.

The V call is TRBV13, the J call TRBJ1-2; 8 bases map to TRBD1. The CDR3 runs 15 residues. Germline V gene data show CDR1 as PRHDT and CDR2 as FYEKMQ (reference sequence). Unmatched junction bases numbered 4, after V lost 0 bases and J lost 4 bases. The CDR3 DNA sequence: TGTGCCAGCAGCTTAGGGGACAGGGAGGCCTATGGCTACACCTTC. It translates to CASSLGDREAYGYTF.

The chain combines TRBV15 with TRBJ1-2; 11 bases are a match to TRBD1. Germline CDR1 reads LNHNV; CDR2 reads YYDKDF (reference sequence). V lost 0 bases and J lost 5; bases outside the gene matches: 8. This CDR3 has 17 residues. CDR3: CATSRDLGQGVPYGYTF. The CDR3 region has the DNA TGTGCCACCAGCAGAGATCTGGGACAGGGGGTTCCGTATGGCTACACCTTC.

The rearrangement links TRBV5-6 to TRBJ2-4, with TRBD1 matching 10 bases. J was trimmed by 7 bases and V by 1 base; bases with no gene match: 5. The germline V gene has CDR1 SGHDT and CDR2 YYEEEE. The CDR3 contains 15 residues. This chain's CDR3 is CASSLWRQGANIQYF. As DNA, the CDR3 is TGTGCCAGCAGCTTGTGGAGACAGGGGGCGAACATTCAGTACTTC.